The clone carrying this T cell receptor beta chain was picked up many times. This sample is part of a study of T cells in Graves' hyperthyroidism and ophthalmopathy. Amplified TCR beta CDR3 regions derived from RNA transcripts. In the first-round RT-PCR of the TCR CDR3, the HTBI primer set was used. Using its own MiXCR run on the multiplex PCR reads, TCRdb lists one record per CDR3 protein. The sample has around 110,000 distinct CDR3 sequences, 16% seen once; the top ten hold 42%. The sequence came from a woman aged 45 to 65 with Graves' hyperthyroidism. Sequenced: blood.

In nucleotides, the CDR3 is TGCGCCAGCAGCTCCTCGGGACAGGGGTACAATGAGCAGTTCTTC. Translated: CASSSSGQGYNEQFF. The chain couples TRBV5-1 to TRBJ2-1; 10 positions match TRBD1. Germline values: CDR1 SGHRS, CDR2 YFSETQ. V lost 3 bases to trimming and J lost 4 bases; unmatched junction nucleotides: 4. The CDR3 spans 15 residues.